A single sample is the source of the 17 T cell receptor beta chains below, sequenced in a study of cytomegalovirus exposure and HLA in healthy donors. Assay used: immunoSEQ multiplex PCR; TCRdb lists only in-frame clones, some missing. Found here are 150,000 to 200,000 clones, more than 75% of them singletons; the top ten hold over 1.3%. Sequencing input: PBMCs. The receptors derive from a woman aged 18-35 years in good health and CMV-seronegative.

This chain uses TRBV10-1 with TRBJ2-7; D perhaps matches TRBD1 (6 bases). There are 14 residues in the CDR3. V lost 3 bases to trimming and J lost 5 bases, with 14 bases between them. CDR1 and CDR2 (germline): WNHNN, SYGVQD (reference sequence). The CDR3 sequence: CASSDRLGADEQYF. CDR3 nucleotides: TGCGCCAGCAGTGACCGTTTGGGGGCCGACGAGCAGTACTTC.

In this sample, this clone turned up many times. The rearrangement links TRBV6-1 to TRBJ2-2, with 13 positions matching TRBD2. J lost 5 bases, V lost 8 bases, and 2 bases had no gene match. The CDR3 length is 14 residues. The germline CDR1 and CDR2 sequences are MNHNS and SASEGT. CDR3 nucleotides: TGTGCCAGCGGACTAGCGGGAGAAACCGGGGAGCTGTTTTTT. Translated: CASGLAGETGELFF.

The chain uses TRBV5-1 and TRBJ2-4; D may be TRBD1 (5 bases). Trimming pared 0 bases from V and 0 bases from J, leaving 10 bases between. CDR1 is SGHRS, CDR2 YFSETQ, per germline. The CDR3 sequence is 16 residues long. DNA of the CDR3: TGCGCCAGCAGCTTGGGACAGCTTGGAGCCAAAAACATTCAGTACTTC. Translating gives CASSLGQLGAKNIQYF.

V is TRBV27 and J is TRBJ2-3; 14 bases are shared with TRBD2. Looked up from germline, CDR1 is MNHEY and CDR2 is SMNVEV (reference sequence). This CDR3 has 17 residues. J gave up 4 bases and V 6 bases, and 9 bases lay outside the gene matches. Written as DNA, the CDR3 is TGTGCCAGCAGACCGGGACTAGCGGGAGTAAGGTCAGATACGCAGTATTTT. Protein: CASRPGLAGVRSDTQYF.

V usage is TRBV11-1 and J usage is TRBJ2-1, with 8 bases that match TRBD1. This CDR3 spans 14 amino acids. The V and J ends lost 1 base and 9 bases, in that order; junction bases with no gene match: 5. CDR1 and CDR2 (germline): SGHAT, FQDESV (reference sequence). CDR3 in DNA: TGTGCCAGCAGCTTAGTCAGGGGGCGAGGTGAGCAGTTCTTC. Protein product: CASSLVRGRGEQFF.

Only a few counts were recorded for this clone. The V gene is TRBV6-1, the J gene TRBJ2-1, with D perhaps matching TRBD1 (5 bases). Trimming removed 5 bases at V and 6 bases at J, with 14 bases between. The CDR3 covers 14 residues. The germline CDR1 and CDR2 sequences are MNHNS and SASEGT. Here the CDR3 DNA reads TGTGCCAGCAGTTCTACGACAGAGACCAATGAGCAGTTCTTC. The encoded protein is CASSSTTETNEQFF.

CDR3 in DNA: TGTGCCAGCAGCTCCTCAGGAGGGGATCAGCCCCAGCATTTT. This encodes CASSSSGGDQPQHF. J is TRBJ1-5 and V is TRBV5-5; TRBD1 might be the D (5 bases). The CDR3 sequence is 14 residues long. V shed 3 bases and J shed 5 bases, with 12 bases lying between them. The germline CDR1 and CDR2 sequences are SGHKS and YYEKEE (reference sequence).

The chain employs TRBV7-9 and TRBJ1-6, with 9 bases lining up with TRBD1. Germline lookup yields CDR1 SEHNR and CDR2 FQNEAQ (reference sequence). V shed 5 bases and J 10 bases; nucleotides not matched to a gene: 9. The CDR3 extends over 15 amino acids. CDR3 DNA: TGTGCCAGCAGCCCCAGGGGACAGGGAGGATCACCCCTCCACTTT. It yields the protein CASSPRGQGGSPLHF.

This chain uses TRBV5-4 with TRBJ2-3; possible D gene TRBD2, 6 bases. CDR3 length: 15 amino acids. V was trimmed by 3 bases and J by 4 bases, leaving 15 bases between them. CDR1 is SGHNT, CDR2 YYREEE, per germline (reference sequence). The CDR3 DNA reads TGTGCCAGCAGCTGGGGGACTCTAGGGGCAGATACGCAGTATTTT. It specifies CASSWGTLGADTQYF.

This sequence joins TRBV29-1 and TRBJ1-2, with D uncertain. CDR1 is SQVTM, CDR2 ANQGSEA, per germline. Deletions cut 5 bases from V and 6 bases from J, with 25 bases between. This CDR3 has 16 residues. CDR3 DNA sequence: TGCAGCGTTACTCCCCTCAACCGGATGATCGGGAATGGCTACACCTTC. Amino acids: CSVTPLNRMIGNGYTF.

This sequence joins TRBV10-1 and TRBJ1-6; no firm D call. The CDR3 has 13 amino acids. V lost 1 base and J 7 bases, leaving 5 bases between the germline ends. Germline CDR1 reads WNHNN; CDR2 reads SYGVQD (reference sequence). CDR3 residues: CASSEFRNSPLHF. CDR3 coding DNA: TGCGCCAGCAGTGAGTTCCGGAATTCACCCCTCCACTTT.

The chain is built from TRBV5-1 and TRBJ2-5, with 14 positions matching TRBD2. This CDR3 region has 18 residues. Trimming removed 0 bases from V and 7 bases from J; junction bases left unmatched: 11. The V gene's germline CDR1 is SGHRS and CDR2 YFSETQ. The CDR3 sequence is CASSLEGTSGSRLGTQYF. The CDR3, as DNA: TGCGCCAGCAGCTTGGAGGGGACTAGCGGGAGTCGGCTGGGGACCCAGTACTTC.

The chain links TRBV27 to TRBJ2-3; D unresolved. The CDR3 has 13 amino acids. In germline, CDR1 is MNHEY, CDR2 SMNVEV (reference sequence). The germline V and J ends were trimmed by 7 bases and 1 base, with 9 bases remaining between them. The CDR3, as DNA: TGTGCCAGCAAAATGTCTGGCACAGATACGCAGTATTTT. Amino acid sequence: CASKMSGTDTQYF.

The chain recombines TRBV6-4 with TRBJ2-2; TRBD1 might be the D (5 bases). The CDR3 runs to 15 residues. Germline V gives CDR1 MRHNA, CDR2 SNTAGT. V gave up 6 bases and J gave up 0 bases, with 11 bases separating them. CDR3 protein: CASSPDSANTGELFF. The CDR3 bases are TGTGCCAGCAGCCCTGACAGCGCGAACACCGGGGAGCTGTTTTTT.

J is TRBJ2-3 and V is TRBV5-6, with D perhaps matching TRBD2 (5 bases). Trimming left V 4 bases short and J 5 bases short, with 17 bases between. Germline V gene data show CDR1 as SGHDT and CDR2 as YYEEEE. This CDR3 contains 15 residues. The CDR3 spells CASSPVSGYIDTQYF. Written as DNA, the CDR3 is TGTGCCAGCAGCCCGGTGAGCGGATATATAGATACGCAGTATTTT.

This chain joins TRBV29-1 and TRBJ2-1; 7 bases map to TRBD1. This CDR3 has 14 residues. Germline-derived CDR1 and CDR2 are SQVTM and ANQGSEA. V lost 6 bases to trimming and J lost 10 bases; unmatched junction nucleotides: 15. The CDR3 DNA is TGCAGCGTAGCCGAAATCGGGACAGTGGCAGAGCAGTTCTTC. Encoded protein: CSVAEIGTVAEQFF.

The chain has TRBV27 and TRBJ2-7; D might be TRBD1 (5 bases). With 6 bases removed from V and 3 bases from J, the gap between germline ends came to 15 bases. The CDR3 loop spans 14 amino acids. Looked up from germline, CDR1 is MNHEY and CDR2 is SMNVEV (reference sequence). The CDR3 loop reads CASSLLGQGYEQYF. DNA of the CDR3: TGTGCCAGCAGCCTCCTGGGGCAGGGCTACGAGCAGTACTTC.